Each of the 15 T cell receptor beta chains below was sequenced from the same sample in a study of PD-1 blockade in mismatch repair-deficient tumors. The data were produced by immunoSEQ multiplex PCR, yet TCRdb's version contains in-frame clones alone and is incomplete. The table lists under 75,000 clones, approximately 90% of them singletons, with roughly 13% in the top ten. This specimen consisted of peripheral blood, obtained 52 weeks after starting pembrolizumab. These TCRs come from an adult with mismatch repair-deficient cancer.

The rearrangement joins TRBV4-1 to TRBJ1-1; D remains ambiguous. Germline loops: CDR1 MGHRA, CDR2 YSYEKL. This CDR3 is built from 16 residues. The V and J ends lost 1 base and 7 bases respectively, with 19 bases between them. The CDR3, as DNA: TGCGCCAGCAGCCAAGCTTCCTCTGTCAGGACGGTTGAAGCTTTCTTT. Its protein product is CASSQASSVRTVEAFF.

This clone came up once. This chain uses TRBV19 with TRBJ2-3; the D is unclear. There are 15 residues in the CDR3. The germline V gene has CDR1 LNHDA and CDR2 SQIVND (reference sequence). V was cut by 0 bases and J by 2 bases, with 9 bases left in between. The DNA of the CDR3 is TGTGCCAGTAGTATAGATGGGGTTTCCACAGATACGCAGTATTTT. This codes for CASSIDGVSTDTQYF.

J is TRBJ2-7 and V is TRBV15; the D call may be TRBD1 or TRBD2 (7 bases each). The length of the CDR3 is 14 residues. Germline assignment: CDR1 LNHNV and CDR2 YYDKDF (reference sequence). V lost 0 bases, J lost 9 bases, and 15 bases lay in between. CDR3 sequence: CATSRDRQGGVQYF. The CDR3 DNA follows: TGTGCCACCAGCAGAGATCGACAGGGAGGGGTGCAGTACTTC. Full variable domain (outside the CDR3, taken from reference TRBV15 and TRBJ2-7): DAMVIQNPRYQVTQFGKPVTLSCSQTLNHNVMYWYQQKSSQAPKLLFHYYDKDFNNEADTPDNFQSRRPNTSFCFLDIRSPGLGDTAMYLCATSRDRQGGVQYFGPGTRLTVT.

This clone appeared a single time. This chain links TRBV28 with TRBJ1-1; the D gene is possibly TRBD1 (5 bases). The germline V gene encodes CDR1 MDHEN and CDR2 SYDVKM. Trimming left V 6 bases short and J 1 base short, with 9 bases between. The CDR3 sequence is 13 residues long. CDR3 nucleotides: TGTGCCAGCAGGCCGGGACGGAACACTGAAGCTTTCTTT. Its translation is CASRPGRNTEAFF.

The chain is built from TRBV5-1 and TRBJ2-5, with a possible D match to TRBD2 (5 bases). V was clipped by 0 bases and J by 1 base, with 7 bases between them. Germline V lookup: CDR1 SGHRS, CDR2 YFSETQ. This CDR3 region has 14 residues. As DNA, the CDR3 is TGCGCCAGCAGCTTGGAAGGGAGCCAAGAGACCCAGTACTTC. It is translated as CASSLEGSQETQYF.

The chain carries TRBV4-3 and TRBJ2-2; D gene uncertain. There are 17 residues in the CDR3. Looked up from germline, CDR1 is LGHNA and CDR2 is YSLEER. The germline V and J ends were trimmed by 0 bases and 7 bases, with 18 bases remaining between them. The DNA for the CDR3 is TGCGCCAGCAGCCAAGAATGGGCGCGCTCGACCCGCGGGGAGCTGTTTTTT. As protein: CASSQEWARSTRGELFF.

The rearrangement joins TRBV7-9 to TRBJ2-1; a possible D gene is TRBD1 (6 bases). The CDR3 length is 14 residues. Between the trimmed V and J ends, which lost 5 bases and 4 bases, there was a span of 12 bases. CDR1 is SEHNR, CDR2 FQNEAQ, per germline (reference sequence). The CDR3 protein is CASSPLGGYNEQFF. CDR3 DNA: TGTGCCAGCAGCCCTTTAGGGGGTTACAATGAGCAGTTCTTC.

The V call is TRBV6-6, the J call TRBJ2-1; TRBD2 aligns across 7 bases. From germline, CDR1 is MNHNY and CDR2 SVGAGI (reference sequence). CDR3 size: 14 residues. V trimming: 0 bases; J trimming: 5 bases; junction bases outside the gene matches: 1. CDR3 sequence: CASSYSLADNEQFF. The CDR3 DNA follows: TGTGCCAGCAGTTACTCTCTAGCGGACAATGAGCAGTTCTTC.

There are a few counts of this clone. The chain uses TRBV30 and TRBJ2-1, with D maybe TRBD2 (5 bases). Germline V lookup: CDR1 GTSNPN, CDR2 SVGIG (reference sequence). The CDR3 is 21 amino acids. The V and J ends lost 0 bases and 0 bases respectively, with 27 bases between them. CDR3 residues: CAWSVSFRLARLPSSYNEQFF. The CDR3 nucleotides are TGTGCCTGGAGTGTATCTTTCCGTCTAGCCCGATTACCGAGCTCCTACAATGAGCAGTTCTTC. Drawing the rest from reference TRBV30 and TRBJ2-1, the complete variable domain is SQTIHQWPATLVQPVGSPLSLECTVEGTSNPNLYWYRQAAGRGLQLLFYSVGIGQISSEVPQNLSASRPQDRQFILSSKKLLLSDSGFYLCAWSVSFRLARLPSSYNEQFFGPGTRLTVL.

The chain recombines TRBV13 with TRBJ2-3; 7 positions agree with TRBD1. The CDR3 extends over 15 amino acids. Trimming at V came to 4 bases and at J to 5 bases, leaving 9 bases not matched to a gene. Per the germline V gene, CDR1 is PRHDT and CDR2 is FYEKMQ (reference sequence). The CDR3 DNA is TGTGCCAGCAGCTCCCGGGACAGCCAGGGAGATACGCAGTATTTT. The encoded protein is CASSSRDSQGDTQYF.

This clone was counted a few times. The chain carries TRBV19 and TRBJ1-2; the D gene is possibly TRBD1 (6 bases). The CDR3 is 13 residues long. The germline V gene has CDR1 LNHDA and CDR2 SQIVND (reference sequence). Between the trimmed V and J ends, which lost 7 bases and 8 bases, there was a span of 17 bases. In nucleotides, the CDR3 is TGTGCCAGTACTGCCGGACAGTTTTTGGGCTACACCTTC. Its translation is CASTAGQFLGYTF.

The gene calls are TRBV19 and TRBJ2-1; 9 positions agree with TRBD2. In germline, CDR1 is LNHDA, CDR2 SQIVND (reference sequence). V lost 7 bases, J lost 0 bases, and 7 bases stayed unmatched. This CDR3 is 16 amino acids long. Written as DNA, the CDR3 is TGTGCCAGTACCTCTCAGCGGGGGGCCTCCTACAATGAGCAGTTCTTC. Its protein product is CASTSQRGASYNEQFF.

This chain joins TRBV6-7 and TRBJ2-3, with D perhaps matching TRBD2 (5 bases). TRBV6-7 has ORF status, its function being uncertain. The CDR3 extends over 18 amino acids. Trimming removed 0 bases from V and 2 bases from J, with 18 bases in between. CDR3 nucleotide sequence: TGTGCCAGCAGTTACTCGATTGACTCGGGGTCCCACACAGATACGCAGTATTTT. This codes for CASSYSIDSGSHTDTQYF.

The rearrangement links TRBV7-9 to TRBJ1-4; D gene unclear. The CDR3 has 14 residues. Germline V CDR1 and CDR2: SEHNR, FQNEAQ (reference sequence). V was pared by 5 bases and J by 6 bases, with 13 bases between. CDR3 residues: CASSPNQVDEKLFF. The CDR3 DNA reads TGTGCCAGCAGCCCAAACCAGGTTGATGAAAAACTGTTTTTT. Complete variable domain (other parts from reference TRBV7-9 and TRBJ1-4): DTGVSQNPRHKITKRGQNVTFRCDPISEHNRLYWYRQTLGQGPEFLTYFQNEAQLEKSRLLSDRFSAERPKGSFSTLEIQRTEQGDSAMYLCASSPNQVDEKLFFGSGTQLSVL.

The chain joins TRBV13 to TRBJ1-5, with unresolved D. The CDR3 has 14 residues. Germline loops: CDR1 PRHDT, CDR2 FYEKMQ (reference sequence). The V end was cut by 3 bases, the J end by 1 base, with 7 bases between. The CDR3 protein is CASSFRGSNQPQHF. The DNA of the CDR3 is TGTGCCAGCAGCTTCCGGGGAAGCAATCAGCCCCAGCATTTT. Using reference TRBV13 and TRBJ1-5 for the parts outside the CDR3, the full variable domain is AAGVIQSPRHLIKEKRETATLKCYPIPRHDTVYWYQQGPGQDPQFLISFYEKMQSDKGSIPDRFSAQQFSDYHSELNMSSLELGDSALYFCASSFRGSNQPQHFGDGTRLSIL.